Given below is one TCR beta chain in context. What it binds is not known. The data stem from a study of early stage breast cancer tumors. Study-wide points: Compared with adjacent normal breast, tumors showed roughly 2.5-fold denser, more clonal T cells. Unsorted bulk genomic DNA sequencing lacked pairing and functional marker data.

Sequencing used immunoSEQ multiplex PCR; TCRdb keeps in-frame clones, though not all of them. The table records 65,000 to 75,000 clones, approximately 80% of them present only once. The V gene lost 4 bases and the J gene lost 1 base, with 4 bases spanning the gap. The germline gives CDR1 MNHEY, CDR2 SMNVEV (reference sequence). The CDR3 contains 13 residues. The J gene is TRBJ2-2, the V gene TRBV27; D is undetermined. The receptor's source is a person aged 35-55 years with breast cancer. The sequenced material came from blood. CDR3 loop: CASSSRNTGELFF. As DNA, the CDR3 is TGTGCCAGCAGTTCGCGGAACACCGGGGAGCTGTTTTTT.